Included here is one TCR beta chain sequence, with context. Its matching antigen is unknown. This sample was taken from a study of cytomegalovirus exposure and HLA in healthy donors. Across the study: An earlier analysis identified more than 95 million unique TCR beta sequences in approximately 190 million T cells. Within the Caucasian-associated ancestry cluster were about 81% of the approximately 390 genotyped donors. Findings and caveats of the study: Per published reports, the classifier diagnosed cytomegalovirus status with high specificity and sensitivity.

60 Vbeta and 13 Jbeta primers were used in PCR. Assay: immunoSEQ multiplex PCR; the TCRdb copy retains only in-frame clones and omits some. The sample lists roughly 180,000 clones, around 74% occurring once. In germline, CDR1 is MNHNY, CDR2 SVGAGI (reference sequence). With V trimmed by 2 bases and J by 5 bases, 1 base remained unmatched. CDR3 length: 13 amino acids. The sequence derives from a male donor in good health and CMV-seronegative. The V call is TRBV6-6, the J call TRBJ1-1; 8 nucleotides agree with TRBD1. Material for sequencing was PBMCs. The CDR3 loop is CASSYGQGTEAFF. The CDR3 DNA is TGTGCCAGCAGTTACGGACAGGGTACTGAAGCTTTCTTT.